The present entry profiles one T cell receptor (beta chain) with its context. Its binding antigen is unknown. Base qualities are not provided; no much larger clone lies one nucleotide away. These data are taken from a study of T-cell reconstitution after alpha-beta-depleted transplantation in children (dated by TCRdb to about 2016). About the study as a whole: T-cell immune reconstitution after TCRalphabeta/CD19-depleted allogeneic hematopoietic cell transplantation in children was quantitatively tracked in the study by means of TCR repertoire profiling.

The CDR3 spans 15 residues, from the cysteine through the phenylalanine. The only DNA kept is the CDR3, 45 bases in frame from the first base. Via the germline V gene (reference sequence), CDR1 is LNHNV and CDR2 YYDKDF. V is shortened by 1 base, J by 3 bases, and the region joining them spans 13 bases. Libraries came from PCR. Sequencing was carried out with an Illumina HiSeq 2500. TCR library preparation used molecular barcoding, with unique molecular identifiers applied to normalize quantification of the TCRbeta repertoire. Starting from the raw public reads, TCRdb applied fastp trimming at Q25, assembled clones with MiXCR and retained in-frame beta chains. For every CDR3 protein sequence, its rows merge into one entry that carries the most common genes and DNA. This sample has roughly 670,000 distinct CDR3 sequences in its table, and around 13% of those were observed once. In total, the top ten clones hold around 0.8% of the sample.

General conclusions and limits of the study: Hyperexpanded clone frequencies declined over subsequent months; after one year, T-cell counts and TCRbeta diversity were mostly attributed to newly produced T cells. The apparently early alphabetaT-cell count recovery about two months after transplant was reportedly dependent on only several hundred rapidly expanded clones derived from non-depleted graft cells. In some patients, the high TCRbeta diversity seen at day 60 was put down to recipient T cells and intrathymic progenitors that had survived conditioning.

The sample's treatment or condition, from its label and the paper: allogeneic hematopoietic cell transplantation with graft depleted of TCRalphabeta T cells and CD19 B cells. The transplant recipients were children given TCRalphabeta/CD19-depleted allogeneic hematopoietic cell grafts. Sequencing was performed on PBMCs, taken before TCRalphabeta/CD19-depleted stem cell transplant. The receptor's source is a girl between 2 and 10 years old with congenital amegakaryocytic thrombocytopenia, due to receive a stem cell transplant. The chain uses TRBV15 and TRBJ2-7; no confident D gene assignment can be made. The DNA is as follows: TGTGCCACCAGCAGAGGACTGACCATTCTCTACGAGCAGTACTTC. This sequence encodes CATSRGLTILYEQYF.